This T cell receptor (beta chain) is from a study of shared clonotypes between healthy human individuals. Overall study findings and caveats: The sharing of 4.5% to 6.5% of naive CD4 clonotypes was seen across a few donors.

Naive CD8 isolation took CD45RO-negative cells positively selected for CCR7 and excluded terminally differentiated effector memory CD45RA+ cells. Every donor was a Caucasian adult from Nashville, Tennessee. Germline V lookup: CDR1 LGHNA, CDR2 YSLEER. CDR3 length equals 15 residues. Trimming shortened V by 3 bases and J by 2 bases, and 14 bases separated the two germline ends. On this clone: Its antigen is unknown.

Execution of the assay was at deep level. Sequencing used immunoSEQ multiplex PCR; TCRdb keeps in-frame clones, though not all of them. The repertoire holds over 2 million clones, with over 85% as singletons. This clonotype originated in a man aged 18 to 30 in good health. The sequenced sample consisted of naive CD8+ T cells sorted from blood. The rearrangement joins TRBV4-3 to TRBJ2-7; TRBD1 might be the D (6 bases). CDR3 in amino acids: CASSHEPDSTYEQYF. The DNA for the CDR3 is TGCGCCAGCAGCCACGAGCCGGACAGCACCTACGAGCAGTACTTC.